This T cell receptor beta chain emerged from a study of blood T cell repertoires in COVID-19. About the study: The United States, Italy and Spain supplied acute and convalescent COVID-19 samples.

The CDR3 extends over 15 amino acids. J lost 3 bases, V lost 4 bases, and 6 bases had no gene match. Germline V gene data show CDR1 as LGHDT and CDR2 as YNNKEL (reference sequence). Sequencing used immunoSEQ multiplex PCR; TCRdb keeps in-frame clones, though not all of them. The sample carries 180,000 or so clones, roughly 85% recorded once. This clonotype originated in a man in his fifties or sixties with acute or convalescent COVID-19. The sample taken for sequencing was peripheral blood. The chain employs TRBV3-1 (or the pseudogene TRBV3-2) and TRBJ2-5, with 9 bases matching TRBD1. CDR3 coding DNA: TGTGCCAGCAGCCTCCGGACAGGGGTTAAAGAGACCCAGTACTTC. This translates into CASSLRTGVKETQYF.